This entry is about one TCR beta chain. These data originate in a study of blood T cell repertoires in COVID-19. Overall study: From the United States, Italy and Spain came samples of acute and convalescent COVID-19. PBMCs, B-cell-depleted T cells, or T cells were the source of the cDNA or gDNA that made up the material.

The CDR3 totals 18 residues. Only in-frame clones appear in the TCRdb table, and some are missing; sequencing was by immunoSEQ multiplex PCR. This table has around 200,000 clones, 65% to 85% appearing once. J is TRBJ2-5 and V is TRBV21-1; TRBD1 is the table's D call, not checked against the DNA. TRBV21-1 constitutes a pseudogene. The TCR sequence derives from a man in his fifties with active or convalescent COVID-19. Input material: peripheral blood. The CDR3 coding sequence is TGTGCCAGCAGCAAAGCGCGAGACTCATTGGGGGCGCAAGAGACCCAGTACTTC. Its protein is CASSKARDSLGAQETQYF.